Here is one TCR beta chain with its context. The data belong to a study of T-cell memory formation after mild COVID-19. Trimming cost V 6 bases and J 4 bases; bases outside gene matches: 5. CDR3 length equals 14 residues. One entry per CDR3 protein results from TCRdb running MiXCR on the 5' RACE reads. The data hold roughly 300,000 distinct CDR3 sequences, with 15% to 20% observed a single time. The V call is TRBV12-3 or TRBV12-4, the J call TRBJ2-2, with 7 bases aligning to TRBD2. Sequencing was performed on PBMCs or a T cell subset sorted from them (not recorded which). The source is a man aged 18 to 29 who had mild COVID-19 (a few samples of this study predate the infection). Cell type and time point are not known. For the CDR3, the DNA is TGTGCCAGCAGCGAACTAGCGATCACCGGGGAGCTGTTTTTT. It yields the protein CASSELAITGELFF.